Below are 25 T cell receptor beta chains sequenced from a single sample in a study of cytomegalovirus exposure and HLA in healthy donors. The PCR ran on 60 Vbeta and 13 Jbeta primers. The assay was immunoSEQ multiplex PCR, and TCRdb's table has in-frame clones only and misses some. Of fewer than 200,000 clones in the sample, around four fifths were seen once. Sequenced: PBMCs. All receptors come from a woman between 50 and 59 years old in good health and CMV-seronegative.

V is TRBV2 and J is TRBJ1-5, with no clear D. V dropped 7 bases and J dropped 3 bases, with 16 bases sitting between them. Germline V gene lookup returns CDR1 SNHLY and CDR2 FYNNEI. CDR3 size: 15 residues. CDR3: CASTGNRMDNQPQHF. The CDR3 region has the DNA TGTGCCAGCACTGGAAACAGAATGGACAATCAGCCCCAGCATTTT.

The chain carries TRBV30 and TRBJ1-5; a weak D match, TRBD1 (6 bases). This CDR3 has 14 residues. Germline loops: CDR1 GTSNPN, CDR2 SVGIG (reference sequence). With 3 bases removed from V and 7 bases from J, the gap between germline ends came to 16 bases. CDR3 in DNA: TGTGCCTGGAGCGTCGGGACACCAGTCCAGCCCCAGCATTTT. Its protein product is CAWSVGTPVQPQHF.

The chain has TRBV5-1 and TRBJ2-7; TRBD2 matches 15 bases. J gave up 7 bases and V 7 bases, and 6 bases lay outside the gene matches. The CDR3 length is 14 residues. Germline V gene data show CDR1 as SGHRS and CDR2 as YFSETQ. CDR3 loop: CASHGLAGGREQYF. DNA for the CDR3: TGCGCCAGCCATGGACTAGCGGGAGGGCGGGAGCAGTACTTC.

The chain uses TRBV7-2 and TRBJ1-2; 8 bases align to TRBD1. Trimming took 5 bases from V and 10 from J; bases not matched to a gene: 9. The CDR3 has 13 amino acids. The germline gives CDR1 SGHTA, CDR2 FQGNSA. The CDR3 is CASSQGQGAAYTF. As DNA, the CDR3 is TGTGCCAGCAGCCAAGGTCAGGGGGCGGCCTACACCTTC.

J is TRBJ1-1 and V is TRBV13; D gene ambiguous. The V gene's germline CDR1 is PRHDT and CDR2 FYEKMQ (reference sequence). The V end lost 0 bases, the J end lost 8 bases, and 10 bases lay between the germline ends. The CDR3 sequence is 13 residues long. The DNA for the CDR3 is TGTGCCAGCAGCTTAGGCCGCGGGAGGGAAGCTTTCTTT. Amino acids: CASSLGRGREAFF. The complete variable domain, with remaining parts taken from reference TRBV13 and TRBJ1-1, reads AAGVIQSPRHLIKEKRETATLKCYPIPRHDTVYWYQQGPGQDPQFLISFYEKMQSDKGSIPDRFSAQQFSDYHSELNMSSLELGDSALYFCASSLGRGREAFFGQGTRLTVV.

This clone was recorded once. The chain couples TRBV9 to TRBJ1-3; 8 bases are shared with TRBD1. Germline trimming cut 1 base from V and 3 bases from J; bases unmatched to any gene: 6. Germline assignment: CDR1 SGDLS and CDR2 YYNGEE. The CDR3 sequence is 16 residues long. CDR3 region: CASSVKTGAVGNTIYF. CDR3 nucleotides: TGTGCCAGCAGCGTAAAGACAGGGGCCGTTGGAAACACCATATATTTT.

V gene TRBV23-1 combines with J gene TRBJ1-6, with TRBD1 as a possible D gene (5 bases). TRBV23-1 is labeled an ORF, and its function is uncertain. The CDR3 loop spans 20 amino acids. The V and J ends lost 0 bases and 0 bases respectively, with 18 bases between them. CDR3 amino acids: CASSQSATWGQSSYNSPLHF. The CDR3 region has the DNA TGCGCCAGCAGTCAATCGGCCACCTGGGGCCAATCCTCCTATAATTCACCCCTCCACTTT.

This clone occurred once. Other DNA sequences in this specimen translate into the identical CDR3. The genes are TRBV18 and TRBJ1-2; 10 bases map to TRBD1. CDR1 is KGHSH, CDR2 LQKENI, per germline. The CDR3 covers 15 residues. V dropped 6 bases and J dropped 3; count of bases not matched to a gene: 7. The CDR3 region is CASSPTGGADYGYTF. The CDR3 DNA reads TGTGCCAGCTCCCCGACAGGGGGCGCTGACTATGGCTACACCTTC.

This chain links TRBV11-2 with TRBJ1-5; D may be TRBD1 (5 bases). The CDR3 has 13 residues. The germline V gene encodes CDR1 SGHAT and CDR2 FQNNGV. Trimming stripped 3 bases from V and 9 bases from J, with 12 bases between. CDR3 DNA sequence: TGTGCCAGCAGCTTGACAGATAAACGGCCCCAGCATTTT. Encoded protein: CASSLTDKRPQHF.

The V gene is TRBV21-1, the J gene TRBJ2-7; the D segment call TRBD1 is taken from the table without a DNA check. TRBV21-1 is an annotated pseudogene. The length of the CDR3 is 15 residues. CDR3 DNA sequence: TGTGCCAGCAGCGCCCCGGGACAGGGGGATGACGAGCAGTACTTC. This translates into CASSAPGQGDDEQYF.

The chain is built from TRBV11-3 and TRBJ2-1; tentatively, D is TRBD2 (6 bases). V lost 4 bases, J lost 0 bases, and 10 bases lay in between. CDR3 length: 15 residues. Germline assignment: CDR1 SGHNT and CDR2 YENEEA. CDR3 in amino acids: CASSWAGNSYNEQFF. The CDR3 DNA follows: TGTGCCAGCAGCTGGGCGGGGAACTCCTACAATGAGCAGTTCTTC.

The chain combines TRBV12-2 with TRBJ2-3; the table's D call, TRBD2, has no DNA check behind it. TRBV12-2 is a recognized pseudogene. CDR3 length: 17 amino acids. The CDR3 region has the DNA TGTGCAAGTGGCTTATGGTTTCAAGCGGCAAGCACAGATACGCAGTATTTT. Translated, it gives CASGLWFQAASTDTQYF.

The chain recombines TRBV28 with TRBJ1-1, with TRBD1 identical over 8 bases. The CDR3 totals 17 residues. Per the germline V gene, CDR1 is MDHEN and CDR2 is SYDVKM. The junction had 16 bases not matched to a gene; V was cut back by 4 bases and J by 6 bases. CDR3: CASSWPSQGAGGSEAFF. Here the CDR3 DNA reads TGTGCCAGCAGTTGGCCCTCGCAGGGGGCGGGTGGTTCTGAAGCTTTCTTT. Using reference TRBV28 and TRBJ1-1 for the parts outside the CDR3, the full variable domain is DVKVTQSSRYLVKRTGEKVFLECVQDMDHENMFWYRQDPGLGLRLIYFSYDVKMKEKGDIPEGYSVSREKKERFSLILESASTNQTSMYLCASSWPSQGAGGSEAFFGQGTRLTVV.

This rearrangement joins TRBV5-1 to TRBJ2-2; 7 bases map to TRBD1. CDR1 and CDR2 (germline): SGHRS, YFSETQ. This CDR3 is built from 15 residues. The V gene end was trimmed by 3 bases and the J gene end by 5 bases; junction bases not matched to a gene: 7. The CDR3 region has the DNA TGCGCCAGCAGCTCGGGACAGTGGGAAACCGGGGAGCTGTTTTTT. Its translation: CASSSGQWETGELFF.

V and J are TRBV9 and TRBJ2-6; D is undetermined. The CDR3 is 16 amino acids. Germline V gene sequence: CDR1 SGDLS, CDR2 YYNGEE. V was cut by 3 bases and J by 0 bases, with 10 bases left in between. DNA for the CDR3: TGTGCCAGCAGCGCCGACACATTCTCTGGGGCCAACGTCCTGACTTTC. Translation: CASSADTFSGANVLTF.

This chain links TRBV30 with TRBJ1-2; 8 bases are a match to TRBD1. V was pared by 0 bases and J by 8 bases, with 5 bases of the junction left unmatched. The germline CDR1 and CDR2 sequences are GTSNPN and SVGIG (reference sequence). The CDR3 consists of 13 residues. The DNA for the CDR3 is TGTGCCTGGAGTGTTTCAGGGGGCAGAGGCTACACCTTC. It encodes CAWSVSGGRGYTF.

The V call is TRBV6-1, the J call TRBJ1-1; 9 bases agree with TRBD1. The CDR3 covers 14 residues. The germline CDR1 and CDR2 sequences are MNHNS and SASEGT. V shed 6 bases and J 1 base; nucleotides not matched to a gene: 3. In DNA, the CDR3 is TGTGCCAGCAGGGGACAGGGTAAGAACACTGAAGCTTTCTTT. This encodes CASRGQGKNTEAFF.

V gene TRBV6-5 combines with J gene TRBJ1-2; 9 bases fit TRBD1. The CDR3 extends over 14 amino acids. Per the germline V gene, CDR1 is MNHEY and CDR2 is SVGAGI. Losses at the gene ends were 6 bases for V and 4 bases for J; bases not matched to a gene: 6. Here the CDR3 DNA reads TGTGCCAGCAGGTACGGGACAGGGACCTATGGCTACACCTTC. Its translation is CASRYGTGTYGYTF.

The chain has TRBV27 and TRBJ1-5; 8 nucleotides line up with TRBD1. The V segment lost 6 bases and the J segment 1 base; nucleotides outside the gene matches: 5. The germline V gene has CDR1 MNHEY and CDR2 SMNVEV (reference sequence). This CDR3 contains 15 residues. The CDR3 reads CASSPDRESNQPQHF. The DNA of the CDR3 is TGTGCCAGCAGCCCGGACAGGGAGAGCAATCAGCCCCAGCATTTT.

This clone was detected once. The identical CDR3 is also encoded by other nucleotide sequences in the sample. CDR3 coding DNA: TGTGCCAGCAGCCTGGCCAGGGGTCAGCCCCAGCATTTT. It encodes CASSLARGQPQHF. The V call is TRBV7-2, the J call TRBJ1-5, with a weak D call TRBD1 (6 bases). The CDR3 has 13 residues. V gave up 5 bases and J gave up 6 bases, with 11 bases separating them. CDR1 is SGHTA and CDR2 is FQGNSA in the germline V gene.

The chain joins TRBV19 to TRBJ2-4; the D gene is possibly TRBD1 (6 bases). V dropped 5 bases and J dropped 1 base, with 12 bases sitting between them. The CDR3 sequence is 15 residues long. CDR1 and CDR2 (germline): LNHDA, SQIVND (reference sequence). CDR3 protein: CASSDRDRAKNIQYF. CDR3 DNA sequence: TGTGCCAGTAGTGATCGAGACAGGGCCAAAAACATTCAGTACTTC.

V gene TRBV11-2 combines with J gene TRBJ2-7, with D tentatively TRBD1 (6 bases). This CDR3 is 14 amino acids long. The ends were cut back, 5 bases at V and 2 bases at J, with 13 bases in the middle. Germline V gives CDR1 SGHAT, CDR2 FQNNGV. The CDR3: CASSARDKAYEQYF. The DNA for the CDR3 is TGTGCCAGCAGCGCCCGGGACAAGGCCTACGAGCAGTACTTC.

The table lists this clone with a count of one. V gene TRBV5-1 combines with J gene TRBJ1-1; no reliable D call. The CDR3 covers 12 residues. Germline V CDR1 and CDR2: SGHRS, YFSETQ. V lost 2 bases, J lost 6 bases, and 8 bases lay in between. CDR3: CASSFAGPEAFF. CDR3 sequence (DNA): TGCGCCAGCAGCTTCGCAGGCCCTGAAGCTTTCTTT. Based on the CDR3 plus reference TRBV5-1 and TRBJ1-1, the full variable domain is KAGVTQTPRYLIKTRGQQVTLSCSPISGHRSVSWYQQTPGQGLQFLFEYFSETQRNKGNFPGRFSGRQFSNSRSEMNVSTLELGDSALYLCASSFAGPEAFFGQGTRLTVV.

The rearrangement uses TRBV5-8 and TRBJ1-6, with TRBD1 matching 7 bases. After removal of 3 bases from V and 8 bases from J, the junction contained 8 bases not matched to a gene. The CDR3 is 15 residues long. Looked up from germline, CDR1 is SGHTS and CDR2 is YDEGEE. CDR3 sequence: CASSSAGQTHSPLHF. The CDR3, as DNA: TGTGCCAGCAGCTCTGCGGGACAGACGCATTCACCCCTCCACTTT. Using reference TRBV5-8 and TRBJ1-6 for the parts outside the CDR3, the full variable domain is EAGVTQSPTHLIKTRGQQATLRCSPISGHTSVYWYQQALGLGLQFLLWYDEGEERNRGNFPPRFSGRQFPNYSSELNVNALELEDSALYLCASSSAGQTHSPLHFGNGTRLTVT.

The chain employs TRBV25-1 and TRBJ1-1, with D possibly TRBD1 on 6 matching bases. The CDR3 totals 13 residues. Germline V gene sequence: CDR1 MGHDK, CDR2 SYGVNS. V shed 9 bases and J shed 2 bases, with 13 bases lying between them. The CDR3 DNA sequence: TGTGCCAGTCTCTCAGGGGTTAACACTGAAGCTTTCTTT. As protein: CASLSGVNTEAFF.